One sample yielded the 10 T cell receptor beta chains listed below, sequenced in a study of T cells in Graves' hyperthyroidism and ophthalmopathy. What was amplified from RNA transcripts were TCR beta CDR3 regions. First-round RT-PCR of the TCR CDR3 relied on the HTBI primer set. TCRdb re-derived calls from the multiplex PCR reads in MiXCR, one entry per CDR3 protein. The table lists about 690,000 distinct CDR3 sequences, around 15% of them singletons. Sequences were obtained from blood. The source is a man aged 50 to 60 with Graves' hyperthyroidism.

Concerning this clonotype: Germline and junction disagree at one end, which may indicate a read error. This sequence joins TRBV2 and TRBJ2-4; perhaps D is TRBD1 or TRBD2 (5 bases each). The CDR3 is 15 residues long. Per germline, CDR1 SNHLY and CDR2 FYNNEI. The CDR3 protein is CASTVSGTTKTIQYF. The CDR3 DNA follows: TGTGCCAGCACTGTATCCGGGACCACCAAAACCATTCAGTACTTC.

This rearrangement joins TRBV19 to TRBJ2-7, with 7 positions matching TRBD2. V gave up 6 bases and J gave up 1 base; unmatched junction bases: 6. Looked up from germline, CDR1 is LNHDA and CDR2 is SQIVND (reference sequence). The CDR3 has 14 amino acids. CDR3 sequence: CASRSSGLSYEQYF. The DNA of the CDR3 is TGTGCCAGTAGATCTAGCGGTCTATCCTACGAGCAGTACTTC.

This clonotype was recorded at least ten times. The V and J genes are TRBV18 and TRBJ2-1; D perhaps matches TRBD2 (7 bases). Trimming removed 5 bases at V and 1 base at J, with 9 bases between. This CDR3 has 14 residues. Per the germline V gene, CDR1 is KGHSH and CDR2 is LQKENI. This chain's CDR3 is CASSAGASYNEQFF. Written as DNA, the CDR3 is TGTGCCAGCTCAGCGGGGGCATCCTACAATGAGCAGTTCTTC.

Many counts were recorded for this clonotype. The V gene is TRBV6-2 or TRBV6-3, the J gene TRBJ1-2; no definite D call. Trimming removed 0 bases from V and 7 bases from J, with 12 bases in between. Germline-derived CDR1 and CDR2 are MNHEY and SVGEGT. This CDR3 comprises 14 residues. This CDR3 reads CASSYSTSSTGYTF. CDR3 nucleotides: TGTGCCAGCAGTTACTCGACCTCAAGCACTGGCTACACCTTC.

Notes on this clonotype: A read error is possible here, since a much larger clone lies one base away. CDR3 protein: CASSPRGDHPQHF. CDR3 DNA: TGTGCCAGCTCACCAAGGGGGGATCATCCCCAGCATTTT. The chain combines TRBV18 with TRBJ1-5; a possible D gene is TRBD1 (6 bases). Germline V gene sequence: CDR1 KGHSH, CDR2 LQKENI. This CDR3 is 13 amino acids long.

This clonotype came up many times. The chain carries TRBV12-3 or TRBV12-4 and TRBJ2-1; 10 bases match TRBD2. The CDR3 is 15 amino acids. V was clipped by 3 bases and J by 4 bases; unmatched bases: 3. The DNA for the CDR3 is TGTGCCAGCAGTTTTAGGACTAGCGGATACAATGAGCAGTTCTTC. It translates to CASSFRTSGYNEQFF.

The genes are TRBV6-1 and TRBJ2-3; 8 bases map to TRBD2. The V and J ends lost 7 bases and 3 bases, in that order; junction bases with no gene match: 3. CDR3 length equals 13 residues. Germline V gives CDR1 MNHNS, CDR2 SASEGT. CDR3 sequence (DNA): TGTGCCAGCAAGGTAGCGGGGACAGATACGCAGTATTTT. As protein: CASKVAGTDTQYF.

This clonotype was detected many times. J is TRBJ2-1 and V is TRBV28, with 16 bases aligning to TRBD2. CDR1 is MDHEN, CDR2 SYDVKM, per germline. CDR3 length equals 17 residues. The V and J ends lost 4 bases and 6 bases, in that order; junction bases with no gene match: 6. The CDR3 DNA follows: TGTGCCAGCAGTTATCCTGGGACTAGCGGGAGGGCCAATGAGCAGTTCTTC. Its translation is CASSYPGTSGRANEQFF.

The chain combines TRBV28 with TRBJ1-2, with 9 nucleotides matching TRBD1. V trimming: 3 bases; J trimming: 7 bases; junction bases outside the gene matches: 3. Per germline, CDR1 MDHEN and CDR2 SYDVKM. The CDR3 extends over 13 amino acids. CDR3 DNA sequence: TGTGCCAGCAGTTTTCCGACAGGGGGTGGCTACACCTTC. Its protein is CASSFPTGGGYTF.

This clonotype appeared many times. The CDR3 protein is CASSPPGLAAHNEQFF. In DNA form, the CDR3 reads TGTGCCAGCAGTCCACCGGGACTAGCGGCCCACAATGAGCAGTTCTTC. The chain couples TRBV28 to TRBJ2-1; 11 bases line up with TRBD2. The CDR3 runs to 16 residues. Germline V CDR1 and CDR2: MDHEN, SYDVKM. The ends lost 5 bases at V and 5 bases at J; junction bases unmatched: 8. The complete variable domain, with remaining parts taken from reference TRBV28 and TRBJ2-1, reads DVKVTQSSRYLVKRTGEKVFLECVQDMDHENMFWYRQDPGLGLRLIYFSYDVKMKEKGDIPEGYSVSREKKERFSLILESASTNQTSMYLCASSPPGLAAHNEQFFGPGTRLTVL.